This T cell receptor beta chain was retrieved from a study of blood T cell repertoires in COVID-19. In the original workflow: Reference gene primer amplification gave estimated nucleated cell counts. The protocol was immunoSEQ multiplex PCR, while the TCRdb copy is restricted to in-frame clones and leaves out a portion. D and trimming come from the DNA, and the V and J calls and clone size come from that table. The profile shows about 210,000 clones, 80% of them singletons. This CDR3 region has 16 residues. Germline assignment: CDR1 KGHSH and CDR2 LQKENI. The germline V and J ends were trimmed by 4 bases and 7 bases, with 23 bases remaining between them.

This TCR derives from a human donor in a cohort sampled during active COVID-19. The sample was peripheral blood. This chain links TRBV18 with TRBJ2-7; weak D call: TRBD2 (6 bases). The CDR3 protein is CASSRPGSASILEQYF. CDR3 DNA: TGTGCCAGCTCACGACCCGGGAGTGCGTCTATCCTAGAGCAGTACTTC.